Shown below are 9 T cell receptor beta chains from a single sample sequenced in a study of T cell clones after liver transplantation. Libraries were prepared by immunoSEQ multiplex PCR; TCRdb keeps only in-frame clonotypes and omits some of them. The sample includes some 20,000 clones, nearly 80% of them seen just once. This material consisted of CD8+ T cells from blood, taken approximately 54 months after liver transplant. Every receptor here comes from a human patient who received a liver transplant. Some T cells may possibly be graft donor cells.

Judged by abundance, this clone is medium-sized. V gene TRBV9 combines with J gene TRBJ2-2, with D perhaps assigned TRBD1 or TRBD2 (6 bases each). Germline V gene data show CDR1 as SGDLS and CDR2 as YYNGEE. This CDR3 has 19 residues. Trimming pared 0 bases from V and 0 bases from J, leaving 18 bases between. This chain's CDR3 is CASSVGEDRRPANTGELFF. The DNA for the CDR3 is TGTGCCAGCAGCGTAGGGGAGGACAGAAGACCCGCGAACACCGGGGAGCTGTTTTTT.

The rearrangement joins TRBV7-6 to TRBJ2-7; D is unclear. Germline V CDR1 and CDR2: SGHVS, FNYEAQ. The ends were cut back, 2 bases at V and 3 bases at J, with 8 bases in the middle. This CDR3 is 13 amino acids long. CDR3 region: CASSLNLNYEQYF. Here the CDR3 DNA reads TGTGCCAGCAGCTTAAATCTAAACTACGAGCAGTACTTC.

This clone was seen only a few times. The chain recombines TRBV7-2 with TRBJ2-1; 7 bases line up with TRBD2. The J segment lost 6 bases and the V segment lost 1 base, leaving 9 bases of the junction unmatched. Germline CDR1 and CDR2: SGHTA and FQGNSA. CDR3 length equals 16 residues. The CDR3, as DNA: TGTGCCAGCAGCTTAGAGGCCCTAGCGGCCACCAATGAGCAGTTCTTC. It specifies CASSLEALAATNEQFF.

Judged by abundance, this clone is medium-sized (0.01 to 0.1%). J is TRBJ2-7 and V is TRBV27, with 7 bases lining up with TRBD1. Germline loops: CDR1 MNHEY, CDR2 SMNVEV (reference sequence). J gave up 2 bases and V 6 bases, and 10 bases lay outside the gene matches. This CDR3 has 15 amino acids. The CDR3 bases are TGTGCCAGCAGAGTTACTCCGGGACAGACCTACGAGCAGTACTTC. It codes for CASRVTPGQTYEQYF.

This clone came up once. V and J are TRBV11-2 and TRBJ1-2; 8 nucleotides match TRBD1. The length of the CDR3 is 14 residues. V gave up 1 base and J gave up 2 bases; unmatched junction bases: 0. CDR1 and CDR2 (germline): SGHAT, FQNNGV. The CDR3 nucleotides read TGTGCCAGCAGCTTAGGACAGGGGAACTATGGCTACACCTTC. This encodes CASSLGQGNYGYTF.

This clone came up a few times. This chain connects TRBV6-5 to TRBJ2-7; D is perhaps TRBD1 (6 bases). Looked up from germline, CDR1 is MNHEY and CDR2 is SVGAGI. This CDR3 comprises 15 residues. Trimming left V 0 bases short and J 6 bases short, with 15 bases between. CDR3 DNA sequence: TGTGCCAGCAGTTACTCTTCGCACAGGGAGATCGAGCAGTACTTC. Translation gives CASSYSSHREIEQYF.

This clone was seen a single time. The CDR3 nucleotides are TGTGCCAGCAGTTTATCTGGGGTAAGGGTGAACACTGAAGCTTTCTTT. This translates into CASSLSGVRVNTEAFF. The genes are TRBV27 and TRBJ1-1; the D is unclear. The CDR3 is 16 amino acids. Germline CDR1 is MNHEY and CDR2 is SMNVEV (reference sequence). The V end was cut by 0 bases, the J end by 0 bases, with 11 bases between.

A single count supports this clone. The chain joins TRBV11-2 to TRBJ2-1, with 7 bases matching TRBD1. The CDR3 runs to 15 residues. Germline assignment: CDR1 SGHAT and CDR2 FQNNGV. J lost 2 bases, V lost 3 bases, and 4 bases had no gene match. CDR3 DNA: TGTGCCAGCAGCTTGACAGGGAGCCCCTACAATGAGCAGTTCTTC. It codes for CASSLTGSPYNEQFF.

The chain couples TRBV18 to TRBJ2-7, with 7 bases that match TRBD1. Germline CDR1 is KGHSH and CDR2 is LQKENI. The CDR3 runs to 17 residues. The V segment lost 3 bases and the J segment 4 bases; nucleotides outside the gene matches: 15. The CDR3 sequence: CASSPPPGQSIPYEQYF. The CDR3 nucleotides are TGTGCCAGCTCACCCCCTCCGGGACAGTCCATACCATACGAGCAGTACTTC.